The rows below give T cell receptor beta chains drawn from one sample of a study of blood T cell repertoires in COVID-19. The protocol was immunoSEQ multiplex PCR, while the TCRdb copy is restricted to in-frame clones and leaves out a portion. The data contain around 250,000 clones, over 75% of them singletons. The specimen was PBMCs or T cells enriched from blood (not recorded which). The receptor set was obtained from a woman in her thirties or forties who had been exposed to COVID-19. Both conserved end residues are part of each CDR3. The order of the fields is J gene, V gene, clone size, D gene, CDR3 protein, CDR3 DNA. D genes are given only for firm matches. The size field is filled for only some rows; it gives once, few, many or a size class.

j_gene: TRBJ1-2; v_gene: TRBV5-4; abundance: -; d_gene: -; CDR3aa: CASSYDSEAGGYTF; CDR3nt: TGTGCCAGCAGCTATGACAGTGAGGCGGGGGGCTACACCTTC
j_gene: TRBJ1-4; v_gene: TRBV6-1; abundance: few; d_gene: -; CDR3aa: CASSETYRNEKLFF; CDR3nt: TGTGCCAGCAGTGAGACATACCGAAATGAAAAACTGTTTTTT
j_gene: TRBJ1-1; v_gene: TRBV5-1; abundance: -; d_gene: -; CDR3aa: CASSLRGNTEAFF; CDR3nt: TGCGCCAGCAGCCTCAGGGGGAACACTGAAGCTTTCTTT
j_gene: TRBJ1-2; v_gene: TRBV7-9; abundance: -; d_gene: -; CDR3aa: CASSLGGQLLGGYTF; CDR3nt: TGTGCCAGCAGCTTAGGAGGGCAACTTCTCGGTGGCTACACCTTC
j_gene: TRBJ2-2; v_gene: TRBV11-3; abundance: -; d_gene: TRBD1; CDR3aa: CASSPWTGENTGELFF; CDR3nt: TGTGCCAGCAGCCCATGGACAGGGGAAAACACCGGGGAGCTGTTTTTT
j_gene: TRBJ2-7; v_gene: TRBV19; abundance: -; d_gene: TRBD1; CDR3aa: CASSTSRDRGDSYEQYF; CDR3nt: TGTGCCAGTAGTACCTCCCGGGACAGAGGGGACTCCTACGAGCAGTACTTC
j_gene: TRBJ1-1; v_gene: TRBV7-2; abundance: -; d_gene: -; CDR3aa: CASSFRGNTEAFF; CDR3nt: TGTGCCAGCAGCTTCCGGGGGAACACTGAAGCTTTCTTT
j_gene: TRBJ1-6; v_gene: TRBV9; abundance: -; d_gene: -; CDR3aa: CASSASDQPRTPLHF; CDR3nt: TGTGCCAGCAGCGCTAGTGACCAGCCTAGGACACCCCTCCACTTT
j_gene: TRBJ1-2; v_gene: TRBV28; abundance: -; d_gene: -; CDR3aa: CASGLPTGSNYGYTF; CDR3nt: TGTGCCAGCGGGTTACCGACAGGTTCTAACTATGGCTACACCTTC
j_gene: TRBJ1-6; v_gene: TRBV20-1; abundance: -; d_gene: TRBD1; CDR3aa: CSASDRALYNSPLHF; CDR3nt: TGCAGTGCTAGTGACAGGGCTCTCTATAATTCACCCCTCCACTTT
j_gene: TRBJ2-3; v_gene: TRBV11-2; abundance: once; d_gene: TRBD2; CDR3aa: CASINGAGEADTQYF; CDR3nt: TGTGCCAGCATCAATGGGGCGGGGGAGGCAGATACGCAGTATTTT
j_gene: TRBJ1-5; v_gene: TRBV28; abundance: -; d_gene: -; CDR3aa: CASTTSRDTVISPQHF; CDR3nt: TGTGCCAGCACCACGTCCCGGGACACGGTTATCTCGCCCCAGCATTTT
j_gene: TRBJ2-7; v_gene: TRBV4-1; abundance: -; d_gene: -; CDR3aa: CASSHTVGGRYEQYF; CDR3nt: TGCGCCAGCAGCCACACTGTGGGGGGTCGCTACGAGCAGTACTTC